Presented here are 32 T cell receptor beta chains from one specimen sequenced in a study of T cells after yellow fever vaccination. In TCRdb, the 5' RACE reads were re-called with MiXCR into one record per CDR3 protein. The table includes approximately 600,000 distinct CDR3 sequences, 12% detected once. The material sequenced was PBMCs, taken on the day of the yellow fever booster vaccination. The receptors stem from a man aged 25 to 40 who received the YFV17D yellow fever vaccine.

The rearrangement joins TRBV12-3 or TRBV12-4 to TRBJ1-5; possible D gene TRBD1, 5 bases. V shed 2 bases and J shed 7 bases, with 15 bases lying between them. The CDR3 contains 15 residues. The CDR3 DNA is TGTGCCAGCAGTTTATCGCGACAGTCGCACCAGCCCCAGCATTTT. It yields the protein CASSLSRQSHQPQHF.

This clonotype has at least ten counts. CDR3 region: CASSPGTGGEQYF. Written as DNA, the CDR3 is TGTGCCAGCAGTCCCGGGACAGGGGGTGAGCAGTACTTC. The chain links TRBV28 to TRBJ2-7; 11 nucleotides align to TRBD1. The CDR3 loop spans 13 amino acids. CDR1 and CDR2 from the germline V gene are MDHEN and SYDVKM. After removal of 5 bases from V and 7 bases from J, the junction contained 4 bases not matched to a gene.

This sequence joins TRBV7-2 and TRBJ2-7; D is unresolved. V was shortened by 0 bases and J by 6 bases, with 18 bases between the two germline ends. This CDR3 contains 16 residues. Germline CDR1 and CDR2: SGHTA and FQGNSA. The CDR3 loop reads CASSLAWAIESAEQYF. The CDR3 DNA reads TGTGCCAGCAGCTTAGCGTGGGCCATAGAATCGGCCGAGCAGTACTTC. Based on the CDR3 plus reference TRBV7-2 and TRBJ2-7, the full variable domain is GAGVSQSPSNKVTEKGKDVELRCDPISGHTALYWYRQSLGQGLEFLIYFQGNSAPDKSGLPSDRFSAERTGGSVSTLTIQRTQQEDSAVYLCASSLAWAIESAEQYFGPGTRLTVT.

In this sample, this clonotype turned up a few times. The chain is built from TRBV6-5 and TRBJ1-6; tentatively, D is TRBD1 (5 bases). Germline CDR1 MNHEY, CDR2 SVGAGI. The CDR3 contains 19 residues. The V end lost 0 bases, the J end lost 0 bases, and 15 bases lay between the germline ends. The CDR3 DNA follows: TGTGCCAGCAGTTACTCGCAGGGACGGATCAGCTCCTATAATTCACCCCTCCACTTT. Amino acids: CASSYSQGRISSYNSPLHF.

This clonotype was seen a few times. The genes are TRBV20-1 and TRBJ1-2; 8 nucleotides match TRBD1. J gave up 8 bases and V 3 bases, and 8 bases lay outside the gene matches. The germline CDR1 and CDR2 sequences are DFQATT and SNEGSKA (reference sequence). There are 13 residues in the CDR3. The CDR3 region is CSARTDRAMGYTF. The CDR3, as DNA: TGCAGTGCTAGGACGGACAGGGCTATGGGCTACACCTTC.

The chain couples TRBV29-1 to TRBJ2-1; no definite D call. Between the trimmed V and J ends, which lost 4 bases and 2 bases, there was a span of 6 bases. Germline lookup yields CDR1 SQVTM and CDR2 ANQGSEA. This CDR3 spans 12 amino acids. The chain's CDR3 is CSVGPTYNEQFF. The CDR3 DNA sequence: TGCAGCGTTGGACCTACCTACAATGAGCAGTTCTTC.

The chain is built from TRBV29-1 and TRBJ2-1; 10 nucleotides agree with TRBD2. The CDR3 runs 15 residues. V lost 1 base, J lost 8 bases, and 8 bases stayed unmatched. Germline CDR1 is SQVTM and CDR2 is ANQGSEA. CDR3 nucleotides: TGCAGCGTTGAAGTTCAAGCGGGAGGGCTCGATGAGCAGTTCTTC. The encoded protein is CSVEVQAGGLDEQFF.

CDR3 amino acids: CASSFSALNEQFF. CDR3 DNA: TGTGCCAGCAGTTTTTCGGCACTTAATGAGCAGTTCTTC. The J gene is TRBJ2-1, the V gene TRBV27; no firm D call. Deletions cut 3 bases from V and 7 bases from J, with 10 bases between. Per the germline V gene, CDR1 is MNHEY and CDR2 is SMNVEV (reference sequence). This CDR3 contains 13 residues.

The chain recombines TRBV12-3 or TRBV12-4 with TRBJ1-5, with D unresolved. Trimming removed 8 bases from V and 5 bases from J, with 13 bases in between. This CDR3 is built from 13 residues. The CDR3 here is CASAIDADQPQHF. The CDR3 DNA sequence: TGTGCCAGCGCCATCGACGCGGATCAGCCCCAGCATTTT.

This clonotype was picked up many times. The chain employs TRBV29-1 and TRBJ2-1, with D perhaps TRBD2 (6 bases). The germline CDR1 and CDR2 sequences are SQVTM and ANQGSEA. With 7 bases removed from V and 6 bases from J, the gap between germline ends came to 19 bases. This CDR3 is built from 14 residues. CDR3 bases: TGCAGCGCCACTGGGGGGAACTTTTCCAATGAGCAGTTCTTC. This encodes CSATGGNFSNEQFF.

This chain links TRBV18 with TRBJ2-5, with no clear D. Trimming pared 1 base from V and 5 bases from J, leaving 8 bases between. Germline CDR1 is KGHSH and CDR2 is LQKENI. The CDR3 length is 13 residues. The CDR3 spells CASSPRQTETQYF. CDR3 bases: TGTGCCAGCTCACCACGGCAGACGGAGACCCAGTACTTC.

The table lists this clonotype with a few counts. The chain uses TRBV28 and TRBJ1-3, with 9 bases identical to TRBD1. J gave up 7 bases and V 5 bases, and 3 bases lay outside the gene matches. This CDR3 is built from 13 residues. CDR1 is MDHEN and CDR2 is SYDVKM in the germline V gene. CDR3 loop: CASSDDRGNTIYF. The CDR3 DNA sequence: TGTGCCAGCAGTGATGACAGGGGGAACACCATATATTTT. Using reference TRBV28 and TRBJ1-3 for the parts outside the CDR3, the full variable domain is DVKVTQSSRYLVKRTGEKVFLECVQDMDHENMFWYRQDPGLGLRLIYFSYDVKMKEKGDIPEGYSVSREKKERFSLILESASTNQTSMYLCASSDDRGNTIYFGEGSWLTVV.

Written as DNA, the CDR3 is TGTGCAAGTCGCTTAGATTTTCCGGGACGGGACAATGAGCAGTTCTTC. It encodes CASRLDFPGRDNEQFF. The chain employs TRBV12-2 and TRBJ2-1; the D call in the table, TRBD1, was not verified against the DNA. TRBV12-2 is shown as a pseudogene. CDR3 length: 16 amino acids.

This chain joins TRBV20-1 and TRBJ2-5; D is perhaps TRBD2 (6 bases). From germline, CDR1 is DFQATT and CDR2 SNEGSKA (reference sequence). The CDR3 sequence is 12 residues long. The ends were cut back, 4 bases at V and 5 bases at J, with 11 bases in the middle. The CDR3 here is CSATRLGETQYF. The CDR3 region has the DNA TGCAGTGCTACACGACTAGGGGAGACCCAGTACTTC.

The chain links TRBV20-1 to TRBJ2-7, with 7 bases matching TRBD1. V shed 2 bases and J 5 bases; nucleotides not matched to a gene: 6. The CDR3 length is 13 residues. CDR1 is DFQATT and CDR2 is SNEGSKA in the germline V gene (reference sequence). The CDR3: CSARRTGNNEQYF. The CDR3 DNA is TGCAGTGCTAGAAGGACAGGCAACAACGAGCAGTACTTC.

The chain joins TRBV7-8 to TRBJ2-1; 9 bases align to TRBD2. This CDR3 spans 14 amino acids. Germline V gene lookup returns CDR1 SGHVS and CDR2 FQNEAQ. Losses at the gene ends were 3 bases for V and 7 bases for J; bases not matched to a gene: 4. The DNA of the CDR3 is TGTGCCAGCAGCTTTGCGGGAGGGACAAATGAGCAGTTCTTC. Amino acid sequence: CASSFAGGTNEQFF.

The gene calls are TRBV12-3 or TRBV12-4 and TRBJ2-2; TRBD2 aligns across 8 bases. Trimming cost V 7 bases and J 3 bases; bases outside gene matches: 4. The CDR3 consists of 14 residues. The CDR3 DNA reads TGTGCCAGCACCCCGGGAGGGTACACCGGGGAGCTGTTTTTT. Encoded protein: CASTPGGYTGELFF.

This clonotype appeared a few times. V and J are TRBV7-2 and TRBJ1-5; D not certain. The CDR3 covers 13 residues. The V and J ends lost 1 base and 9 bases respectively, with 10 bases between them. Germline-derived CDR1 and CDR2 are SGHTA and FQGNSA. Here the CDR3 reads CASSLVQAGPQHF. The CDR3 DNA sequence: TGTGCCAGCAGCTTAGTCCAGGCCGGGCCCCAGCATTTT.

In its sample, this clonotype was seen a few times. Written as DNA, the CDR3 is TGTGCCAGCAGCTTACGTTACGACAGGGTTCGCTCCTACGAGCAGTACTTC. It translates to CASSLRYDRVRSYEQYF. The J gene is TRBJ2-7, the V gene TRBV7-2, with TRBD1 identical over 7 bases. Germline values: CDR1 SGHTA, CDR2 FQGNSA. The CDR3 contains 17 residues. J was trimmed by 0 bases and V by 2 bases; bases with no gene match: 10.

The CDR3 is CASSHGYGYTF. In DNA form, the CDR3 reads TGTGCCAGCAGCCATGGGTATGGCTACACCTTC. V usage is TRBV3-1 and J usage is TRBJ1-2; D unresolved. The CDR3 consists of 11 residues. The V end was cut by 3 bases, the J end by 5 bases, with 4 bases between. Per germline, CDR1 LGHDT and CDR2 YNNKEL (reference sequence).

This clonotype was picked up a small number of times. The J gene is TRBJ2-7, the V gene TRBV4-3, with D unresolved. V was clipped by 8 bases and J by 1 base, with 15 bases between them. The germline V gene encodes CDR1 LGHNA and CDR2 YSLEER. The CDR3 is made up of 14 amino acids. The CDR3 bases are TGCGCCAGCTCCGCCAGCCTCGGGTCCTACGAGCAGTACTTC. This encodes CASSASLGSYEQYF.

A few counts support this clonotype. The CDR3: CASSLGPFREWPQHF. CDR3 DNA: TGTGCCAGCAGCTTAGGTCCCTTCCGGGAATGGCCCCAGCATTTT. The genes are TRBV7-9 and TRBJ1-5, with D hard to call. CDR3 length equals 15 residues. Germline values: CDR1 SEHNR, CDR2 FQNEAQ (reference sequence). Trimming stripped 1 base from V and 9 bases from J, with 16 bases between. The entire variable domain, with the rest obtained from reference TRBV7-9 and TRBJ1-5, is as follows: DTGVSQNPRHKITKRGQNVTFRCDPISEHNRLYWYRQTLGQGPEFLTYFQNEAQLEKSRLLSDRFSAERPKGSFSTLEIQRTEQGDSAMYLCASSLGPFREWPQHFGDGTRLSIL.

This clonotype was counted a few times. J is TRBJ2-3 and V is TRBV30; D not resolved. V was clipped by 5 bases and J by 4 bases, with 7 bases between them. CDR3 length equals 11 residues. CDR1 and CDR2 from the germline V gene are GTSNPN and SVGIG (reference sequence). CDR3: CAWRLSDTQYF. In DNA, the CDR3 is TGTGCCTGGCGGTTATCAGATACGCAGTATTTT.

The V call is TRBV6-5, the J call TRBJ2-5; 11 bases agree with TRBD1. This CDR3 has 17 residues. Unmatched junction bases numbered 8, after V lost 4 bases and J lost 1 base. Per germline, CDR1 MNHEY and CDR2 SVGAGI. CDR3 nucleotide sequence: TGTGCCAGCAGTTTCGGTCTGGGGACAGGGGGCCAAGAGACCCAGTACTTC. It codes for CASSFGLGTGGQETQYF.

The chain carries TRBV4-2 and TRBJ2-5, with D possibly matching TRBD2 (6 bases). The CDR3 is made up of 13 amino acids. V dropped 2 bases and J dropped 5 bases, with 9 bases sitting between them. The germline V gene encodes CDR1 LGHNA and CDR2 YNFKEQ. CDR3 loop: CASSQPGGETQYF. In DNA form, the CDR3 reads TGTGCCAGCAGCCAACCTGGGGGGGAGACCCAGTACTTC.

This clonotype was found a few times. V is TRBV20-1 and J is TRBJ2-2; D is tentatively TRBD1 or TRBD2 (5 bases each). This CDR3 contains 17 residues. V lost 2 bases and J lost 5, with 21 bases in between. Germline V CDR1 and CDR2: DFQATT, SNEGSKA (reference sequence). As DNA, the CDR3 is TGCAGTGCTAGAAGCCCCGACGGGACGGGCACTACCGGGGAGCTGTTTTTT. Translated, it gives CSARSPDGTGTTGELFF.

The table lists this clonotype with a few counts. V is TRBV7-2 and J is TRBJ2-7; D not resolved. Germline V gene data show CDR1 as SGHTA and CDR2 as FQGNSA. This CDR3 is built from 16 residues. Trimming removed 3 bases from V and 0 bases from J, with 15 bases in between. This CDR3 reads CASSLRSARSSYEQYF. For the CDR3, the DNA is TGTGCCAGCAGCTTGCGTTCGGCGAGGAGCTCCTACGAGCAGTACTTC.

V usage is TRBV2 and J usage is TRBJ2-5, with D perhaps being TRBD1 or TRBD2 (5 bases each). CDR1 and CDR2 (germline): SNHLY, FYNNEI. The CDR3 extends over 14 amino acids. V lost 8 bases and J 5 bases, leaving 18 bases between the germline ends. CDR3: CASLEGMGSETQYF. The CDR3 bases are TGTGCCAGCCTCGAGGGGATGGGAAGCGAGACCCAGTACTTC.

The sample holds a few counts of this clonotype. V usage is TRBV21-1 and J usage is TRBJ1-5; the listed D gene, TRBD1, was not tested against the DNA. TRBV21-1 is flagged as a pseudogene. The CDR3 spans 13 residues. CDR3 protein: CASSRQGTRPQHF. The CDR3 DNA reads TGTGCCAGCAGCCGACAGGGGACCCGGCCCCAGCATTTT.

There are a few counts of this clonotype. This sequence joins TRBV6-2 or TRBV6-3 and TRBJ2-7, with D uncertain. The CDR3 runs 12 residues. The germline gives CDR1 MNHEY, CDR2 SVGEGT. Trimming removed 4 bases at V and 7 bases at J, with 11 bases between. In DNA, the CDR3 is TGTGCCAGCAGTTGGGGATTGGCGGAGCAGTACTTC. Amino acids: CASSWGLAEQYF.

A few counts support this clonotype. The V and J genes are TRBV29-1 and TRBJ2-3; TRBD2 agrees at 8 bases. Germline CDR1 and CDR2: SQVTM and ANQGSEA. With V trimmed by 4 bases and J by 2 bases, 5 bases remained unmatched. The CDR3 is made up of 14 amino acids. The CDR3 sequence is CSVGRAGATDTQYF. The CDR3 nucleotides read TGCAGCGTTGGCCGAGCGGGAGCCACAGATACGCAGTATTTT.

Comment on this clonotype: The final CDR3 position lacks the conserved phenylalanine or tryptophan, pointing to a likely read error. The chain joins TRBV20-1 to TRBJ2-1; possible D gene TRBD2, 7 bases. Germline V gene lookup returns CDR1 DFQATT and CDR2 SNEGSKA (reference sequence). The CDR3 sequence is 12 residues long. CDR3 sequence reads: CSMGASGIEQFL. CDR3 DNA: TGCAGCATGGGGGCTAGCGGAATTGAGCAGTTCTTG.